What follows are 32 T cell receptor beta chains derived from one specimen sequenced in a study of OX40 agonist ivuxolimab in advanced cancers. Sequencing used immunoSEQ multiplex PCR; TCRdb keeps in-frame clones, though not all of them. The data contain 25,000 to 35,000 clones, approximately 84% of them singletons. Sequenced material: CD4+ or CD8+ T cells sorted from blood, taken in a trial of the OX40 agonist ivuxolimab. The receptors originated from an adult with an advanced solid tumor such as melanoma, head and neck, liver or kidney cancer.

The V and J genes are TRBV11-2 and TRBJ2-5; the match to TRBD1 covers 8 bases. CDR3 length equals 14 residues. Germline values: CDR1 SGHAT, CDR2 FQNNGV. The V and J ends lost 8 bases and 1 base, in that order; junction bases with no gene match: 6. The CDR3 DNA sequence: TGTGCCAGCGACTTGGGGACAGGCCAAGAGACCCAGTACTTC. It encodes CASDLGTGQETQYF.

CDR3 sequence: CASSLISNTGELFF. Here the CDR3 DNA reads TGTGCCAGCAGCTTAATATCTAACACCGGGGAGCTGTTTTTT. J is TRBJ2-2 and V is TRBV7-2; no definite D call. Trimming took off 2 bases at V and 2 bases at J, with 6 bases between the two ends. CDR1 SGHTA and CDR2 FQGNSA come from the germline V gene. The CDR3 spans 14 residues.

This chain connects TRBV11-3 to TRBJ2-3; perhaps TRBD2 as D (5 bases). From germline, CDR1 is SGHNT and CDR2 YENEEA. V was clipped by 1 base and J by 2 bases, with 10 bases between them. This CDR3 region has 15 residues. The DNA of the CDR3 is TGTGCCAGCAGCTTAGTTAGCGCTTACACAGATACGCAGTATTTT. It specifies CASSLVSAYTDTQYF.

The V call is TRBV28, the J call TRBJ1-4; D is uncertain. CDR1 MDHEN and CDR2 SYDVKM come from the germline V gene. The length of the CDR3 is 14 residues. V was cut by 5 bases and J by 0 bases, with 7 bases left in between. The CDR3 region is CASSVLATNEKLFF. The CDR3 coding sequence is TGTGCCAGCAGTGTGCTGGCAACTAATGAAAAACTGTTTTTT.

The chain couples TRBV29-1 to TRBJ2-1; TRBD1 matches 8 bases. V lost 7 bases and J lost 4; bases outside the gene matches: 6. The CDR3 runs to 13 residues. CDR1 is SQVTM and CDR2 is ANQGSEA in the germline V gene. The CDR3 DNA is TGCAGCGGAGGCACAGGGGGGTACAATGAGCAGTTCTTC. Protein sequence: CSGGTGGYNEQFF.

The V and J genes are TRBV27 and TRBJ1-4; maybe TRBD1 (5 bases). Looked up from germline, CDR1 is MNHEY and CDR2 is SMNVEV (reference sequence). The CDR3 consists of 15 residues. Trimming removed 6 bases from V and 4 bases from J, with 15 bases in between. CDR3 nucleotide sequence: TGTGCCAGCAGCCTATGGGCAGGGCTTAATGAAAAACTGTTTTTT. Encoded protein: CASSLWAGLNEKLFF. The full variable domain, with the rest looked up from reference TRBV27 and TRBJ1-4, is EAQVTQNPRYLITVTGKKLTVTCSQNMNHEYMSWYRQDPGLGLRQIYYSMNVEVTDKGDVPEGYKVSRKEKRNFPLILESPSPNQTSLYFCASSLWAGLNEKLFFGSGTQLSVL.

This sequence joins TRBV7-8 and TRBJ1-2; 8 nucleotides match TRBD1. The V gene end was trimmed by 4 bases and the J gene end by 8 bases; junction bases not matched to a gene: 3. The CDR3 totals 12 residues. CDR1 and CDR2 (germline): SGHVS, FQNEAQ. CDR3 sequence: CASSSTGVGYTF. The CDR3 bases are TGTGCCAGCAGCTCGACAGGGGTCGGCTACACCTTC.

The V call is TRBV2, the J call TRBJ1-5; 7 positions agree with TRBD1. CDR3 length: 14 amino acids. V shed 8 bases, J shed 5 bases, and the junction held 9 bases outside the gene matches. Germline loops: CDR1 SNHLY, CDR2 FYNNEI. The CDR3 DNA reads TGTGCCAGCCGATTGGACAGGATTGATCAGCCCCAGCATTTT. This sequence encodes CASRLDRIDQPQHF.

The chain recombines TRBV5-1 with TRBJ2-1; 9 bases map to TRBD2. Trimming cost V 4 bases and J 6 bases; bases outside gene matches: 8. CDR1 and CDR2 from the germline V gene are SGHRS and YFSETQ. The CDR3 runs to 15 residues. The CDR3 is CASSVSGGGGNEQFF. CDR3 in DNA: TGCGCCAGCAGCGTTAGCGGGGGAGGCGGCAATGAGCAGTTCTTC.

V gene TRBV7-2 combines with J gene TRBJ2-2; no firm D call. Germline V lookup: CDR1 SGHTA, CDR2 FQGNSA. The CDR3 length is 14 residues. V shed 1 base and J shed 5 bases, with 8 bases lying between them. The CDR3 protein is CASSLDFSTGELFF. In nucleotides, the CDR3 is TGTGCCAGCAGCTTAGATTTCAGTACCGGGGAGCTGTTTTTT.

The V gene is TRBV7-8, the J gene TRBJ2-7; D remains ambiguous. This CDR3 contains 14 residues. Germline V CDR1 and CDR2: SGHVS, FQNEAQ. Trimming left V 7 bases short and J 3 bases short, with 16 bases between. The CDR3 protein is CASTPQSTIYEQYF. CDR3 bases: TGTGCCAGCACACCACAGTCAACCATCTACGAGCAGTACTTC.

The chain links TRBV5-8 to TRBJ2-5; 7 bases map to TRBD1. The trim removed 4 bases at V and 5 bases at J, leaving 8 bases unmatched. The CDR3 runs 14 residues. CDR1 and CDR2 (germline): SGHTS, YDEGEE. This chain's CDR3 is CASSPRGRLETQYF. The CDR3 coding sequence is TGTGCCAGCAGCCCGAGGGGGCGCTTGGAGACCCAGTACTTC.

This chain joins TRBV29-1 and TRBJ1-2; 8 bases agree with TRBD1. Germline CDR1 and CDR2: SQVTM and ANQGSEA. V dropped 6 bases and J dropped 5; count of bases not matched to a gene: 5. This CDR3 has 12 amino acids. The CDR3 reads CSVVTGEYGYTF. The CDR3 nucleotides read TGCAGCGTGGTGACAGGGGAATATGGCTACACCTTC.

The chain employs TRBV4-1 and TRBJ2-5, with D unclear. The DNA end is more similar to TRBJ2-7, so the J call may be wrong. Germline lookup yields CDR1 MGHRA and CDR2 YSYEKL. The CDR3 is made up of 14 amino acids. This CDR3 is CASSQDATSYEQYF. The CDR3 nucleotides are TGCGCCAGCAGCCAAGATGCGACCAGCTACGAGCAGTACTTC.

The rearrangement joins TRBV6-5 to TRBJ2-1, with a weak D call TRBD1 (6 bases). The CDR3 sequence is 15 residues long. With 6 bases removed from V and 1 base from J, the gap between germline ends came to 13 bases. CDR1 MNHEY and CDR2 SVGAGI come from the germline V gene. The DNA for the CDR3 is TGTGCCAGCAGCCTTGACAGGAATTCCTACAATGAGCAGTTCTTC. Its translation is CASSLDRNSYNEQFF.

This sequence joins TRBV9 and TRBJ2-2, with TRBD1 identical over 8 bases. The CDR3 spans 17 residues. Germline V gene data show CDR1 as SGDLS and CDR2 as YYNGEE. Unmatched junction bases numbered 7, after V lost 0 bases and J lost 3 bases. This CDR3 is CASSVVKTGADTGELFF. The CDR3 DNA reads TGTGCCAGCAGCGTAGTAAAGACAGGGGCCGACACCGGGGAGCTGTTTTTT.

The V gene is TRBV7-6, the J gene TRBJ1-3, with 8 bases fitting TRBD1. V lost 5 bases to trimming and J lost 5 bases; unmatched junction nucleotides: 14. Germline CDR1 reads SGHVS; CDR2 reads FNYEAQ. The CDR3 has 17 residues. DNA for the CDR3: TGTGCCAGCAGCGTGGAACCGGGACAGGCCTCAAGAAACACCATATATTTT. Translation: CASSVEPGQASRNTIYF.

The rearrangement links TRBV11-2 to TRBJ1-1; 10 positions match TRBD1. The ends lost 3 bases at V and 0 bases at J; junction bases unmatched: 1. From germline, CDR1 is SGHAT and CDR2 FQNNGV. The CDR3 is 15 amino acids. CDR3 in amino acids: CASSLGQGMNTEAFF. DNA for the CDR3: TGTGCCAGCAGCTTGGGACAGGGGATGAACACTGAAGCTTTCTTT.

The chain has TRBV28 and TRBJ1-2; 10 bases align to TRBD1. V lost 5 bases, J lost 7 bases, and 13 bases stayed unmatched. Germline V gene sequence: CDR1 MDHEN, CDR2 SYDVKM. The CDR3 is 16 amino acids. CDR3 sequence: CASSPTMTGGAVGYTF. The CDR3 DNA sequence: TGTGCCAGCAGTCCGACCATGACAGGGGGCGCGGTTGGCTACACCTTC.

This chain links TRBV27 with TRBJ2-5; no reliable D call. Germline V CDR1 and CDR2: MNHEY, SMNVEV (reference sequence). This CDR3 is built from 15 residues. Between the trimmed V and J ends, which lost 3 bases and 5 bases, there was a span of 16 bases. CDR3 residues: CASSFSPGGMETQYF. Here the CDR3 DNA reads TGTGCCAGCAGTTTTTCCCCTGGTGGAATGGAGACCCAGTACTTC.

This CDR3 is CASSYALDSPLHF. The DNA for the CDR3 is TGTGCCAGCAGTTACGCACTAGATTCACCCCTCCACTTT. The chain has TRBV6-6 and TRBJ1-6; D is ambiguous. This CDR3 is 13 amino acids long. CDR1 and CDR2 from the germline V gene are MNHNY and SVGAGI (reference sequence). With 2 bases removed from V and 8 bases from J, the gap between germline ends came to 7 bases.

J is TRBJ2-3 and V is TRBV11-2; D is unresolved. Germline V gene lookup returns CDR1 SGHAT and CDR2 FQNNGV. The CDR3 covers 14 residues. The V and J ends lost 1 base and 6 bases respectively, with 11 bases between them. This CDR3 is CASSLGAPGDTQYF. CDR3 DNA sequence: TGTGCCAGCAGCTTAGGAGCGCCCGGGGATACGCAGTATTTT.

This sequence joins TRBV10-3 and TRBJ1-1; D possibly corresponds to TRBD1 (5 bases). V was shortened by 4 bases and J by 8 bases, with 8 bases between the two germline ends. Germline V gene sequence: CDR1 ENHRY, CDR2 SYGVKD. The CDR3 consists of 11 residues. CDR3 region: CAISGGGEAFF. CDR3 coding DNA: TGTGCCATCAGTGGGGGGGGAGAAGCTTTCTTT.

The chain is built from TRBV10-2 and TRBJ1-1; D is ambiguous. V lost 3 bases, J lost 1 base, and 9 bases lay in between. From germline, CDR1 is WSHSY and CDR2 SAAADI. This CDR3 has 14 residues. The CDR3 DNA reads TGCGCCAGCAGTGAAAGGCAACAGAACACTGAAGCTTTCTTT. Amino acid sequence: CASSERQQNTEAFF.

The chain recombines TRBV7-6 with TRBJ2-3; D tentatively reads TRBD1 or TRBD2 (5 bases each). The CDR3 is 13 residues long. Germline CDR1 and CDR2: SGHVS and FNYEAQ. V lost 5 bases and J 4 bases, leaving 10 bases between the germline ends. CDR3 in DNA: TGTGCCAGCAGCCGCCTGGGGGCAGATACGCAGTATTTT. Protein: CASSRLGADTQYF.

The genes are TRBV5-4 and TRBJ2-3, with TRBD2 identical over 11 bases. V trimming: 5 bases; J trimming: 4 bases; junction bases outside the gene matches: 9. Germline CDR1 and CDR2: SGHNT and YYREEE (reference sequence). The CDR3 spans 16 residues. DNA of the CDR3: TGTGCCAGCAGTTCCCCAACTAGCGGGAGCGCAGATACGCAGTATTTT. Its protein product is CASSSPTSGSADTQYF.

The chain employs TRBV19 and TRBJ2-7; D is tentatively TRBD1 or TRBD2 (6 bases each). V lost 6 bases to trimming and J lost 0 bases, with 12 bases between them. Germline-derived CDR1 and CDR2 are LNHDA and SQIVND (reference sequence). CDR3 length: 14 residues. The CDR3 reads CASSFGGGSYEQYF. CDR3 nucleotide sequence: TGTGCCAGTAGCTTCGGAGGGGGCTCCTACGAGCAGTACTTC. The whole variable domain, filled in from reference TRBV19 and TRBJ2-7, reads DGGITQSPKYLFRKEGQNVTLSCEQNLNHDAMYWYRQDPGQGLRLIYYSQIVNDFQKGDIAEGYSVSREKKESFPLTVTSAQKNPTAFYLCASSFGGGSYEQYFGPGTRLTVT.

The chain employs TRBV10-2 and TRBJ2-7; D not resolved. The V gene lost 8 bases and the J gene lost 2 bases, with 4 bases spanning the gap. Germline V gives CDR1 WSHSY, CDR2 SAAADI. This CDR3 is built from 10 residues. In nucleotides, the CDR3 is TGCGCCAGCTACGCCTACGAGCAGTACTTC. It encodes CASYAYEQYF.

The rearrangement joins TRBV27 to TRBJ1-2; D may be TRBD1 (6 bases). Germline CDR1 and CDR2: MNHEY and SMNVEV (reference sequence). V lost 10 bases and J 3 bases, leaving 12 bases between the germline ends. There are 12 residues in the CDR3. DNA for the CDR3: TGTGCCACTAGGGGGGGGTACTATGGCTACACCTTC. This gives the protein CATRGGYYGYTF.

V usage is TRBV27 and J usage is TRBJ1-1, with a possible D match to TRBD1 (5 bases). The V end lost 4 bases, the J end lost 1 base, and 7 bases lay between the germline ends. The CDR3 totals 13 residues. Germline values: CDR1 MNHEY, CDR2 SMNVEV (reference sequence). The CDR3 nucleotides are TGTGCCAGCAGTTCCGGGACGAACACTGAAGCTTTCTTT. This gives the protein CASSSGTNTEAFF.

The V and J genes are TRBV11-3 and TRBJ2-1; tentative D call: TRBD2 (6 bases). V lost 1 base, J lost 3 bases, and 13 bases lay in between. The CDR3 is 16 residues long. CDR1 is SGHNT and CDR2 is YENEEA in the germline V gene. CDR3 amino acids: CASSLVSGVVYNEQFF. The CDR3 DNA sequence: TGTGCCAGCAGCTTAGTCTCGGGGGTCGTCTACAATGAGCAGTTCTTC.

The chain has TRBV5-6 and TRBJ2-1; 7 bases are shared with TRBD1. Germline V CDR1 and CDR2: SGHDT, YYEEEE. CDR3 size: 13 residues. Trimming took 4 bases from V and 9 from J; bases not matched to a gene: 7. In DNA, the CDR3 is TGTGCCAGCAGCGAGGGGTCAGGGGGTGAGCAGTTCTTC. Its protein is CASSEGSGGEQFF.